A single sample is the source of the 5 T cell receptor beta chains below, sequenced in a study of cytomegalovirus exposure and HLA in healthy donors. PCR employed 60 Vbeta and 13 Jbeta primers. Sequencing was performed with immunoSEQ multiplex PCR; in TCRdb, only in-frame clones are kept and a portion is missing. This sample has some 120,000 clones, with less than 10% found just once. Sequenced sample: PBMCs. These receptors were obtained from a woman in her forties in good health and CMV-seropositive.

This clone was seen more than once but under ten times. The CDR3 DNA reads as TGCGCCAGCAAACCGTGGGAGAGAGGCACTGAAGCTTTCTTT. It encodes CASKPWERGTEAFF. The rearrangement joins TRBV10-2 to TRBJ1-1; D unresolved. V was cut by 7 bases and J by 4 bases, with 16 bases left in between. Germline CDR1 reads WSHSY; CDR2 reads SAAADI. The CDR3 is 14 amino acids.

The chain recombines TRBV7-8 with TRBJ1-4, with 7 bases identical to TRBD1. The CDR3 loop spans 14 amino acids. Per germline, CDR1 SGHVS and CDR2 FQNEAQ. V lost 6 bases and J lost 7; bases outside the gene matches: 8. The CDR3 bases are TGTGCCAGCAGGCCAGGGGGATTGATTGAAAAACTGTTTTTT. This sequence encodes CASRPGGLIEKLFF.

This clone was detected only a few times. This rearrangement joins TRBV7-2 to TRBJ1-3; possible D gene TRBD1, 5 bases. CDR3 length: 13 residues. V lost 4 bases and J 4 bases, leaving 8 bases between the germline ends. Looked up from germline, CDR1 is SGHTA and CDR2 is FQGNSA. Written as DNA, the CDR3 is TGTGCCAGCAGCTCTAAGGGGGGAAACACCATATATTTT. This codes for CASSSKGGNTIYF.

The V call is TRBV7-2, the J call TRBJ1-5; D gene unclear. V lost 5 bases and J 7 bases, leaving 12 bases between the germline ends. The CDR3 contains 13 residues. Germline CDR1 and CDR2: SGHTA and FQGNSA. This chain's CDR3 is CASSLGGGQPQHF. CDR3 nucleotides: TGTGCCAGCAGCCTGGGAGGAGGCCAGCCCCAGCATTTT. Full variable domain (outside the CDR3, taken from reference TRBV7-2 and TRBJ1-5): GAGVSQSPSNKVTEKGKDVELRCDPISGHTALYWYRQSLGQGLEFLIYFQGNSAPDKSGLPSDRFSAERTGGSVSTLTIQRTQQEDSAVYLCASSLGGGQPQHFGDGTRLSIL.

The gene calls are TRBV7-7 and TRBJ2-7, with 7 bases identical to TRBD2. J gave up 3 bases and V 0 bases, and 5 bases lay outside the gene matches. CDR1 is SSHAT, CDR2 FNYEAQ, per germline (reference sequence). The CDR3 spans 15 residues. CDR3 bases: TGTGCCAGCAGCTTAGCGGATGGGGGGGGCTACGAGCAGTACTTC. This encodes CASSLADGGGYEQYF.